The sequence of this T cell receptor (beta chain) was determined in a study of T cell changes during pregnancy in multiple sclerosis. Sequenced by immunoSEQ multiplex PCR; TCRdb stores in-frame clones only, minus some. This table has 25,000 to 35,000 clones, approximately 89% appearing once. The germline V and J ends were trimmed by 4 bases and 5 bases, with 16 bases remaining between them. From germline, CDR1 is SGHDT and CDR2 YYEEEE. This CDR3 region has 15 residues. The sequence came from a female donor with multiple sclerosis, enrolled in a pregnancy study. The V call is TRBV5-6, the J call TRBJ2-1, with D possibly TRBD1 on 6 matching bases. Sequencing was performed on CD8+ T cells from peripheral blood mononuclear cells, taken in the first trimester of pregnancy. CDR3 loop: CASSGSQGIDNEQFF. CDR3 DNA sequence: TGTGCCAGCAGCGGATCTCAGGGGATCGACAATGAGCAGTTCTTC.